Below, 16 T cell receptor beta chains from the same sample are listed, as sequenced in a study of a mutant IDH1 vaccine in newly diagnosed glioma. TCRdb keeps only in-frame clones here, not all; method: immunoSEQ multiplex PCR. This sample carries about 36,000 clones, about 78% of them seen once, and the ten largest clones take about 9.1%. Time point meaning: baseline, week 1 (first vaccination visit). Treatment reported: pre-vaccination baseline after standard-of-care therapy. The starting material was PBMCs, obtained from a glioma patient treated with radiotherapy, temozolomide or both. All receptors come from a man aged 35 to 55 with glioma. Some clones in this sample may be carry-over from other donors' samples.

This chain uses TRBV5-4 with TRBJ2-3; no firm D call. The ends were cut back, 4 bases at V and 0 bases at J, with 15 bases in the middle. Germline CDR1 and CDR2: SGHNT and YYREEE (reference sequence). The CDR3 contains 16 residues. The CDR3 spells CASSLTVTPSTDTQYF. CDR3 sequence (DNA): TGTGCCAGCAGCCTAACAGTGACCCCTAGCACAGATACGCAGTATTTT.

V and J are TRBV6-4 and TRBJ1-5, with TRBD1 matching over 11 bases. Germline-derived CDR1 and CDR2 are MRHNA and SNTAGT. The junction had 0 bases not matched to a gene; V was cut back by 2 bases and J by 6 bases. CDR3 length: 14 residues. The CDR3 is CASSDGTGGQPQHF. Written as DNA, the CDR3 is TGTGCCAGCAGTGACGGGACAGGGGGTCAGCCCCAGCATTTT.

The chain joins TRBV11-2 to TRBJ2-7, with unresolved D. The germline CDR1 and CDR2 sequences are SGHAT and FQNNGV. The CDR3 length is 12 residues. The V end was cut by 5 bases, the J end by 6 bases, with 11 bases between. The CDR3 region is CASSQPGSEQYF. As DNA, the CDR3 is TGTGCCAGCAGCCAGCCCGGGTCCGAGCAGTACTTC. The full variable domain, its missing parts supplied by reference TRBV11-2 and TRBJ2-7, is EAGVAQSPRYKIIEKRQSVAFWCNPISGHATLYWYQQILGQGPKLLIQFQNNGVVDDSQLPKDRFSAERLKGVDSTLKIQPAKLEDSAVYLCASSQPGSEQYFGPGTRLTVT.

The gene calls are TRBV5-4 and TRBJ1-1; 9 bases are a match to TRBD1. Germline loops: CDR1 SGHNT, CDR2 YYREEE (reference sequence). V shed 0 bases, J shed 3 bases, and the junction held 3 bases outside the gene matches. The CDR3 consists of 15 residues. CDR3 in amino acids: CASSLGTGADTEAFF. Written as DNA, the CDR3 is TGTGCCAGCAGCTTGGGGACAGGGGCGGACACTGAAGCTTTCTTT.

V and J are TRBV10-3 and TRBJ2-3, with no clear D. Germline V gives CDR1 ENHRY, CDR2 SYGVKD. Between the trimmed V and J ends, which lost 0 bases and 0 bases, there was a span of 7 bases. The CDR3 sequence is 15 residues long. The CDR3 nucleotides are TGTGCCATCAGTGAGTCGTACGGGAGCACAGATACGCAGTATTTT. Its translation: CAISESYGSTDTQYF.

The V gene is TRBV10-3, the J gene TRBJ2-3; D is perhaps TRBD2 (7 bases). The V gene's germline CDR1 is ENHRY and CDR2 SYGVKD. V lost 9 bases and J lost 4, with 14 bases in between. CDR3 size: 13 residues. The CDR3 DNA sequence: TGTGCCATAGGGGGGGACGATGCAGATACGCAGTATTTT. Translation gives CAIGGDDADTQYF.

The chain joins TRBV18 to TRBJ2-7; TRBD1 aligns across 7 bases. Trimming removed 6 bases from V and 2 bases from J; junction bases left unmatched: 7. Germline V lookup: CDR1 KGHSH, CDR2 LQKENI. CDR3 length equals 14 residues. Written as DNA, the CDR3 is TGTGCCAGCTCCCTCAGGACAGGAGCCTACGAGCAGTACTTC. Protein product: CASSLRTGAYEQYF.

This clone appeared a few times. This chain connects TRBV6-5 to TRBJ1-5; TRBD1 might be the D (6 bases). V lost 6 bases and J lost 4, with 10 bases in between. The germline CDR1 and CDR2 sequences are MNHEY and SVGAGI. The CDR3 totals 13 residues. The CDR3, as DNA: TGTGCCAGCAGAGGGACACCTAATCAGCCCCAGCATTTT. Protein: CASRGTPNQPQHF.

The rearrangement links TRBV6-6 to TRBJ2-3, with a possible D match to TRBD1 (6 bases). In germline, CDR1 is MNHNY, CDR2 SVGAGI (reference sequence). V was clipped by 6 bases and J by 2 bases, with 12 bases between them. This CDR3 has 14 amino acids. In nucleotides, the CDR3 is TGTGCCAGCAGCCGGGACATGGACACAGATACGCAGTATTTT. Its protein product is CASSRDMDTDTQYF.

The genes are TRBV11-2 and TRBJ1-1; 7 bases are shared with TRBD1. Looked up from germline, CDR1 is SGHAT and CDR2 is FQNNGV. The V and J ends lost 0 bases and 10 bases, in that order; junction bases with no gene match: 8. The CDR3 runs 14 residues. The CDR3 spells CASSLDPGGEGAFF. For the CDR3, the DNA is TGTGCCAGCAGCTTAGACCCAGGGGGTGAAGGAGCTTTCTTT.

The CDR3: CASSLGQGYNSPLHF. The CDR3 nucleotides are TGTGCCAGCAGCTTGGGACAGGGTTATAATTCACCCCTCCACTTT. This chain uses TRBV5-6 with TRBJ1-6; 7 nucleotides line up with TRBD1. The CDR3 loop spans 15 amino acids. The V segment lost 0 bases and the J segment 4 bases; nucleotides outside the gene matches: 1. Germline V CDR1 and CDR2: SGHDT, YYEEEE.

V and J are TRBV10-2 and TRBJ1-6; weak D call: TRBD1 (5 bases). This CDR3 has 12 residues. Trimming left V 10 bases short and J 11 bases short, with 15 bases between. Germline CDR1 and CDR2: WSHSY and SAAADI. CDR3 bases: TGCGCCACCAGCGGGGGGGATGCACCCCTCCACTTT. This encodes CATSGGDAPLHF.

This clone showed up just once. The rearrangement links TRBV15 to TRBJ2-7; maybe TRBD2 (6 bases). The CDR3 contains 15 residues. Germline loops: CDR1 LNHNV, CDR2 YYDKDF (reference sequence). V gave up 7 bases and J gave up 3 bases, with 19 bases separating them. The CDR3 DNA follows: TGTGCCACCACACCCGCCGGGACTGGGGACTACGAGCAGTACTTC. It translates to CATTPAGTGDYEQYF.

The chain uses TRBV14 and TRBJ1-6; perhaps TRBD1 as D (6 bases). CDR1 is SGHDN, CDR2 FVKESK, per germline. Trimming left V 4 bases short and J 6 bases short, with 13 bases between. This CDR3 spans 15 amino acids. The CDR3 DNA is TGTGCCAGCAGCCCTCTACAGGGTACTAATTCACCCCTCCACTTT. Protein: CASSPLQGTNSPLHF.

The J gene is TRBJ2-1, the V gene TRBV14; 12 bases match TRBD2. The germline CDR1 and CDR2 sequences are SGHDN and FVKESK. CDR3 length: 17 residues. V was clipped by 3 bases and J by 4 bases; unmatched bases: 7. CDR3: CASSQYPSGGGYNEQFF. CDR3 coding DNA: TGTGCCAGCAGCCAGTACCCTAGCGGGGGGGGGTACAATGAGCAGTTCTTC.

CDR3 sequence reads: CASSLIGQPQHF. The CDR3 DNA reads as TGTGCCAGCAGCTTGATAGGCCAGCCCCAGCATTTT. The chain has TRBV5-8 and TRBJ1-5; no clear D gene. V lost 1 base to trimming and J lost 7 bases, with 6 bases between them. The germline gives CDR1 SGHTS, CDR2 YDEGEE. The CDR3 loop spans 12 amino acids. The full variable domain, completed using reference TRBV5-8 and TRBJ1-5, is EAGVTQSPTHLIKTRGQQATLRCSPISGHTSVYWYQQALGLGLQFLLWYDEGEERNRGNFPPRFSGRQFPNYSSELNVNALELEDSALYLCASSLIGQPQHFGDGTRLSIL.